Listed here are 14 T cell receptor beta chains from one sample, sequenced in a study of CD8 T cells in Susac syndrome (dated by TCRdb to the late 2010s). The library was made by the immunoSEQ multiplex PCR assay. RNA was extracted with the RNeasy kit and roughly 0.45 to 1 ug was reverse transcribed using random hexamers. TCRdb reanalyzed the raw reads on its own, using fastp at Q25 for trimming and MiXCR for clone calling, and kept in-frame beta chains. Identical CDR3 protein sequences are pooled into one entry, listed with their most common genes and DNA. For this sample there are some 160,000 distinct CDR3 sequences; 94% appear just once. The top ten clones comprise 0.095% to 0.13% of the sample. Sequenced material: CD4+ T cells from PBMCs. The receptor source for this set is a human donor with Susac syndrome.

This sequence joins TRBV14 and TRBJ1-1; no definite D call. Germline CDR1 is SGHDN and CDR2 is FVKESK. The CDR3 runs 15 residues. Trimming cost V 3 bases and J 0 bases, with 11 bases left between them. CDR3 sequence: CASSHQNFMNTEAFF. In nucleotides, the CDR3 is TGTGCCAGCAGCCACCAGAATTTCATGAACACTGAAGCTTTCTTT.

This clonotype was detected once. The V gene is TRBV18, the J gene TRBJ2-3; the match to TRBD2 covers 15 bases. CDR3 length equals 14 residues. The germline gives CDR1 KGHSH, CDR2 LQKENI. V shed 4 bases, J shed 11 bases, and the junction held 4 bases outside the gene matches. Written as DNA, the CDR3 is TGTGCCAGCTCACAGGGACTAGCGGGGGGTCGGCAGTATTTT. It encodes CASSQGLAGGRQYF.

This CDR3 is CASGHYEQYF. CDR3 DNA sequence: TGTGCCAGCGGACACTACGAGCAGTACTTC. The gene calls are TRBV2 and TRBJ2-7; TRBD1 is a possible D gene (5 bases). V was trimmed by 8 bases and J by 3 bases, leaving 5 bases between them. This CDR3 spans 10 amino acids. CDR1 is SNHLY, CDR2 FYNNEI, per germline.

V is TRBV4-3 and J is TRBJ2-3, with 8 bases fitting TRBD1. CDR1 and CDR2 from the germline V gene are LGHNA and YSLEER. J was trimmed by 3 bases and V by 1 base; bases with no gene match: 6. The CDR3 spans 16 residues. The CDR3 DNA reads TGCGCCAGCAGCCAAGGACAGGGGCTTCTGACAGATACGCAGTATTTT. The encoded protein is CASSQGQGLLTDTQYF.

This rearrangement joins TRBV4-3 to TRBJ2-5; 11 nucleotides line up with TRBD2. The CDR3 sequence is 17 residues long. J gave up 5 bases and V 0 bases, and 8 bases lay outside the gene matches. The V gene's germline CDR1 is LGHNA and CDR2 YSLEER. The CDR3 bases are TGCGCCAGCAGCCAAGATCCGGGGCTAGCGGGGGGTGAGACCCAGTACTTC. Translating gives CASSQDPGLAGGETQYF.

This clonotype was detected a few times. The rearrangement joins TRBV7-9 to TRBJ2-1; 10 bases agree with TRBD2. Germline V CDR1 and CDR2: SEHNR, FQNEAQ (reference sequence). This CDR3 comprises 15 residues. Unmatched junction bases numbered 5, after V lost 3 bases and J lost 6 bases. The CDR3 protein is CASSFSGGASNEQFF. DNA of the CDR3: TGTGCCAGCAGCTTCAGCGGGGGGGCATCCAATGAGCAGTTCTTC.

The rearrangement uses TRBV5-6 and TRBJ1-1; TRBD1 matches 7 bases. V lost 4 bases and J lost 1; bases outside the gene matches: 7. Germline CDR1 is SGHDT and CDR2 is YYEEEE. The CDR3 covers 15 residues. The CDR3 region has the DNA TGTGCCAGCAGCCCGGGGGACAGTTCGAACACTGAAGCTTTCTTT. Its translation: CASSPGDSSNTEAFF. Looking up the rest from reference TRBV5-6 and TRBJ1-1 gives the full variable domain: DAGVTQSPTHLIKTRGQQVTLRCSPKSGHDTVSWYQQALGQGPQFIFQYYEEEERQRGNFPDRFSGHQFPNYSSELNVNALLLGDSALYLCASSPGDSSNTEAFFGQGTRLTVV.

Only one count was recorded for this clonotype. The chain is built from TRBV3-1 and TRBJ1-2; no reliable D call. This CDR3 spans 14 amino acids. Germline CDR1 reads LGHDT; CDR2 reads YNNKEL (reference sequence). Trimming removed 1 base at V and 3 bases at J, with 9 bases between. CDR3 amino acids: CASSQGEGYYGYTF. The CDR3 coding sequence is TGTGCCAGCAGCCAAGGGGAGGGATACTATGGCTACACCTTC.

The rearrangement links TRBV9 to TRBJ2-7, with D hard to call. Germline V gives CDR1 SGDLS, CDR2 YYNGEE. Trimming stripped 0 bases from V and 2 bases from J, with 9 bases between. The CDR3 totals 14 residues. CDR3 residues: CASSVEDFTYEQYF. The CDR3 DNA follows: TGTGCCAGCAGCGTAGAGGATTTCACCTACGAGCAGTACTTC.

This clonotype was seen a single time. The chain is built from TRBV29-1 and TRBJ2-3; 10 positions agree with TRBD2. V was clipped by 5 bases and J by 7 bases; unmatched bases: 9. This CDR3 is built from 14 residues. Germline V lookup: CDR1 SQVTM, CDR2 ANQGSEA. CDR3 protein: CSVPASGGLYTQYF. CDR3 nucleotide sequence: TGCAGCGTTCCGGCTAGCGGGGGTTTATATACGCAGTATTTT.

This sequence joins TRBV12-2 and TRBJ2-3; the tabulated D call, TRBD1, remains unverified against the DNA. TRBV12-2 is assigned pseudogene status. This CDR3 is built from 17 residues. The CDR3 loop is CASRLQQGQGGTDTQYF. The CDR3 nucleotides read TGTGCAAGTCGCTTGCAGCAGGGACAGGGGGGCACAGATACGCAGTATTTT.

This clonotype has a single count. The CDR3 region has the DNA TGTGCCAGCAGTAATAGCGGACAGGGGCCTAGCGGAGAGACCCAGTACTTC. As protein: CASSNSGQGPSGETQYF. The V and J genes are TRBV12-3 or TRBV12-4 and TRBJ2-5; 9 bases line up with TRBD1. The CDR3 loop spans 17 amino acids. V shed 5 bases, J shed 4 bases, and the junction held 14 bases outside the gene matches.

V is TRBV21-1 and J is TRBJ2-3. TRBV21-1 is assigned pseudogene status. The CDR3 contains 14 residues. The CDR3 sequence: CASILKACTDTQYF. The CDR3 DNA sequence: TGTGCCAGCATCTTGAAGGCCTGCACAGATACGCAGTATTTT.

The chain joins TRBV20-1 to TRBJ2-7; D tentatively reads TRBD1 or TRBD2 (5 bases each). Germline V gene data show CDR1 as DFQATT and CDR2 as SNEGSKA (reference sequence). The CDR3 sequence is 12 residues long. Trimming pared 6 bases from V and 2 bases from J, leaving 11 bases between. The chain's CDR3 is CSANRDPYEQYF. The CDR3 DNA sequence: TGCAGTGCAAACCGGGACCCCTACGAGCAGTACTTC.